These 2 T cell receptor beta chains were sequenced from one sample in a study of cytomegalovirus exposure and HLA in healthy donors. Measured with immunoSEQ multiplex PCR; TCRdb has only the in-frame clones, and not every one. The sample has about 140,000 clones, about nine tenths seen once. Sequenced input: PBMCs. These receptors were taken from a man in his late teens or twenties in good health and CMV-seropositive.

V gene TRBV6-1 combines with J gene TRBJ2-2; 8 bases match TRBD1. Germline V gene data show CDR1 as MNHNS and CDR2 as SASEGT. This CDR3 region has 13 residues. The junction had 8 bases not matched to a gene; V was cut back by 11 bases and J by 6 bases. The CDR3 bases are TGTGCCGGGTCAGGGGGCGACCCCGGGGAGCTGTTTTTT. This codes for CAGSGGDPGELFF.

This clone occurred once. The same CDR3 is also encoded by other DNA sequences in this sample. The chain is built from TRBV19 and TRBJ1-2, with D perhaps TRBD1 (6 bases). Germline V lookup: CDR1 LNHDA, CDR2 SQIVND (reference sequence). The CDR3 sequence is 12 residues long. The V end lost 4 bases, the J end lost 6 bases, and 9 bases lay between the germline ends. As DNA, the CDR3 is TGTGCCAGTAGTACTCGACAGGATGGCTACACCTTC. It is translated as CASSTRQDGYTF. Based on the CDR3 plus reference TRBV19 and TRBJ1-2, the full variable domain is DGGITQSPKYLFRKEGQNVTLSCEQNLNHDAMYWYRQDPGQGLRLIYYSQIVNDFQKGDIAEGYSVSREKKESFPLTVTSAQKNPTAFYLCASSTRQDGYTFGSGTRLTVV.